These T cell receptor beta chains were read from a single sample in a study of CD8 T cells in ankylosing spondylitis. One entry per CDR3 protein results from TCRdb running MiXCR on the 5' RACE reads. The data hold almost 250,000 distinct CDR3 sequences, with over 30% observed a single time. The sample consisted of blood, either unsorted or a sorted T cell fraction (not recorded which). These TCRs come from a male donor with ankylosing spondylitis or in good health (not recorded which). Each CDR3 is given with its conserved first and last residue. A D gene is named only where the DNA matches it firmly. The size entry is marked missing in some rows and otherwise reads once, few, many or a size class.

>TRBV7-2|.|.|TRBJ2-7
CASSLAFGTLYEQYF
TGTGCCAGCAGCTTAGCTTTCGGGACGCTCTACGAGCAGTACTTC
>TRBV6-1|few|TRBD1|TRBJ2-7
CASIGDWGQGEKEQYF
TGTGCCAGCATCGGAGATTGGGGACAGGGGGAAAAGGAGCAGTACTTC
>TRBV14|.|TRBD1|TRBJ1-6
CARLDRGDSPLHF
TGTGCCAGGCTGGACAGGGGAGATTCACCCCTCCACTTT
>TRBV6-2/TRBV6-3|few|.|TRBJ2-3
CASSPGVTTDTQYF
TGTGCCAGCAGTCCAGGGGTGACCACAGATACGCAGTATTTT
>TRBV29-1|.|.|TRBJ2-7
CSVEDQGEGVGEQYF
TGCAGCGTTGAAGATCAGGGGGAGGGTGTAGGAGAGCAGTACTTC
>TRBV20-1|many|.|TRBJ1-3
CSARAGFSSGNTIYF
TGCAGTGCTAGAGCCGGCTTCAGCTCTGGAAACACCATATATTTT
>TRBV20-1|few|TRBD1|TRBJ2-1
CSARGTGVYNEQFF
TGCAGTGCTAGAGGGACAGGGGTTTACAATGAGCAGTTCTTC
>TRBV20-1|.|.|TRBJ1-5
CSASPPGQGMYSNQPQHF
TGCAGTGCTAGTCCCCCCGGTCAGGGGATGTATAGCAATCAGCCCCAGCATTTT
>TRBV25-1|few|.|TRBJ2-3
CASTGGGTDTQYF
TGTGCCAGCACGGGCGGAGGCACAGATACGCAGTATTTT
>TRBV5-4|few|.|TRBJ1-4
CASSHRQSNEKLFF
TGTGCCAGCAGCCATCGACAGAGTAATGAAAAACTGTTTTTT
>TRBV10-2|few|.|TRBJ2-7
CASSEGPGSYEQYF
TGCGCCAGCAGTGAAGGGCCGGGGTCCTACGAGCAGTACTTC
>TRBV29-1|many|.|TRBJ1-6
CSVLEGRDSPLHF
TGCAGCGTTCTGGAGGGGAGGGATTCACCCCTCCACTTT
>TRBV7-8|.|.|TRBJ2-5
CASSLVGVAWETQYF
TGTGCCAGCAGCTTAGTTGGGGTAGCTTGGGAGACCCAGTACTTC
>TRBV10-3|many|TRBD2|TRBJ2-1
CAISEMGGGVHNEQFF
TGTGCCATCAGTGAGATGGGGGGGGGTGTGCACAATGAGCAGTTCTTC
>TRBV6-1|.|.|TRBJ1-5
CASSEAGAGQPQHF
TGTGCCAGCAGTGAAGCGGGGGCGGGTCAGCCCCAGCATTTT
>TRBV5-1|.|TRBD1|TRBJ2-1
CASSLQGNPVNEQFF
TGCGCCAGCAGCTTACAGGGGAACCCGGTCAATGAGCAGTTCTTC
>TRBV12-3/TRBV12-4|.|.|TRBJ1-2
CASKKTGPSYGYTF
TGTGCCAGCAAAAAGACAGGACCTTCCTATGGCTACACCTTC
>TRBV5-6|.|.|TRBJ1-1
CASSLGQGVVLAFF
TGTGCCAGCAGCTTGGGTCAGGGAGTCGTATTAGCTTTCTTT
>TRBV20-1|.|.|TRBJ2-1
CRPTESSYNEQFF
TGCAGGCCCACGGAGAGCTCCTACAATGAGCAGTTCTTC
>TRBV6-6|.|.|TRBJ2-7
CASSYSNALEQYF
TGTGCCAGCAGTTACTCGAACGCCCTCGAGCAGTACTTC
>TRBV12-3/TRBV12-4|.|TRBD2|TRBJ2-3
CAISLTLAGVIDTQYF
TGTGCCATTTCCCTAACCCTAGCGGGGGTTATAGATACGCAGTATTTT
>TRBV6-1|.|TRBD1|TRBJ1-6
CASSLRQGSIPPLHF
TGTGCCAGCAGTCTCCGACAGGGGTCCATCCCACCCCTCCACTTT
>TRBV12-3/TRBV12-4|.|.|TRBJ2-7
CASSPGFGEQYF
TGTGCCAGCAGTCCCGGGTTCGGGGAGCAGTACTTC